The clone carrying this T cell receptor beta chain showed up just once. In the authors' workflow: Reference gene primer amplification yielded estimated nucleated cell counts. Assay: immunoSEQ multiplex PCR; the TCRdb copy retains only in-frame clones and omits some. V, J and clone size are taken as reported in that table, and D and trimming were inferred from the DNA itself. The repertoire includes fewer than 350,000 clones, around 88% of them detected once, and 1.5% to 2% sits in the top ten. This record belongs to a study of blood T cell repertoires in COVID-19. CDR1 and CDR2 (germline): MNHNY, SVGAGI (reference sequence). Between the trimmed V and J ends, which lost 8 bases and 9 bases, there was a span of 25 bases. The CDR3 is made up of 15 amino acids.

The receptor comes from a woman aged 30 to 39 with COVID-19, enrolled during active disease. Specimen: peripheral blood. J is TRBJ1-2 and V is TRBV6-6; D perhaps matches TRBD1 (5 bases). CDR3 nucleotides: TGTGCCAGCCGGGACTCCGGTGTAAAATATGGTAGCTACACCTTC. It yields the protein CASRDSGVKYGSYTF.